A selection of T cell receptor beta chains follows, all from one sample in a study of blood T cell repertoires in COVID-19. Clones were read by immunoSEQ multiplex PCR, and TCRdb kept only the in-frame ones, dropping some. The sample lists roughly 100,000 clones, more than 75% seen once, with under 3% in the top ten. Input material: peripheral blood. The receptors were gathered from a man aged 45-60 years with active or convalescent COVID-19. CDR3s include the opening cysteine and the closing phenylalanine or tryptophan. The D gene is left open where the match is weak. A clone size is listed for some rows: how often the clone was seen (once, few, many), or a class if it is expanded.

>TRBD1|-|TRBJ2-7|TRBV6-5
TGTGCCAGCAACCCGACAGGGTCTACCTACGAGCAGTACTTC
CASNPTGSTYEQYF
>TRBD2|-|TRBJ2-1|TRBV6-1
TGTGCCAGCAGTGTCACTAGCGGGGAAACGTACAATGAGCAGTTCTTC
CASSVTSGETYNEQFF
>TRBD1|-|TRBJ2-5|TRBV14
TGTGCCAGCAGCCGCCCGGGACAGGGTGAGATGGAGACCCAGTACTTC
CASSRPGQGEMETQYF
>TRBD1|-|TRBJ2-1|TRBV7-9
TGTGCCAGCAGCCTGGGACAGGGGGAGAGCAATGAGCAGTTCTTC
CASSLGQGESNEQFF
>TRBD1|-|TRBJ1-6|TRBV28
TGTGCCAGCAGTACTACGACAGGGTTTAGGTCACCCCTCCACTTT
CASSTTTGFRSPLHF
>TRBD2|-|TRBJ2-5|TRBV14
TGTGCCAGCAGCCGACCGGGACTAGCGGCTCAAGAGACCCAGTACTTC
CASSRPGLAAQETQYF
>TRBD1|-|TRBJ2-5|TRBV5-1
TGCGCCAGCAGCATCGGGACAGGGAGGGAGACCCAGTACTTC
CASSIGTGRETQYF
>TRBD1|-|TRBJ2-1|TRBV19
TGTGCCAGTAGTCAGGACAGGGGGCCCTACAATGAGCAGTTCTTC
CASSQDRGPYNEQFF
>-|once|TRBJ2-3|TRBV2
TGTGCCAGCAGTGCCACTTCAGGGCTAGCAGGGGCAGATACGCAGTATTTT
CASSATSGLAGADTQYF
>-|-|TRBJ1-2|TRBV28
TGTGCCAGCATCGGAACAGTCACTCCTTATGGCTACACCTTC
CASIGTVTPYGYTF
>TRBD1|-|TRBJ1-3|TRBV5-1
TGCGCCAGCAGCCTACAGGGGGCCCCCTCTGGAAACACCATATATTTT
CASSLQGAPSGNTIYF
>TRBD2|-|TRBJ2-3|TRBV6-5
TGTGCCAGCAGTTCGGGAGGGGTACCAGATACGCAGTATTTT
CASSSGGVPDTQYF
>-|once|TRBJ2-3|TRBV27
TGTGCCAGCTGCCTCTCGAGGGGGACCACAGATACGCAGTATTTT
CASCLSRGTTDTQYF
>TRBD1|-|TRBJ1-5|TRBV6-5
TGTGCCGGACAGGGGGAAAATCAGCCCCAGCATTTT
CAGQGENQPQHF
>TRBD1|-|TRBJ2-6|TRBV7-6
TGTGCCAGCAGTCGTGGACAGGGGGCACTCTCTGGGGCCAACGTCCTGACTTTC
CASSRGQGALSGANVLTF
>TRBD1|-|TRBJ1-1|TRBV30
TGTGCCTGGAGAGGATATTGGGGCGGGACAGAGATGAACACTGAAGCTTTCTTT
CAWRGYWGGTEMNTEAFF
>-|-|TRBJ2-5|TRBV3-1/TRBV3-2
TGTGCCAGCAGCCAAGGGACAGTGCCAATGGAGACCCAGTACTTC
CASSQGTVPMETQYF
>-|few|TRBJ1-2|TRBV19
TGTGCCAGTAGCCCCTGGGATAATAGAGGGTATGGCTACACCTTC
CASSPWDNRGYGYTF
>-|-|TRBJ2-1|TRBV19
TGTGCCAGTAGTATGGAGCAGAGCTCCTACAATGAGCAGTTCTTC
CASSMEQSSYNEQFF
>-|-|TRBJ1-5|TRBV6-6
TGTGCCAGCAGTCGAGGACGTGGGGGGTTCAATCAGCCCCAGCATTTT
CASSRGRGGFNQPQHF
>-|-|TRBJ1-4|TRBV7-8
TGTGCCAGCAGTCCTCGCCGGGGGGGCGTTGAAAAACTGTTTTTT
CASSPRRGGVEKLFF
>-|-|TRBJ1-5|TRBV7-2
TGTGCCAGCAGCTTGGTCCGGGGAGGAAATCAGCCCCAGCATTTT
CASSLVRGGNQPQHF
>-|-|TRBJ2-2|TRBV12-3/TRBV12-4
TGTGCCAGCTCCAGGGGGAACACCGGGGAGCTGTTTTTT
CASSRGNTGELFF
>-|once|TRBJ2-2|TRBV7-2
TGTGCCAGCAGCAGGGGCATCGGGGAGCTGTTTTTT
CASSRGIGELFF
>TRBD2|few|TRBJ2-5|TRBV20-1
TGCAGTGCTAGTAGGGCTAGCGGGGGGGCGGTCGGGGAGACCCAGTACTTC
CSASRASGGAVGETQYF
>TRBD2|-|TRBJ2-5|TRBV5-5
TGTGCCAGCAGCTTTGGGGGGGAGAACCAAGAGACCCAGTACTTC
CASSFGGENQETQYF
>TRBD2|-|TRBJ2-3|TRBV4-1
TGCGCCAGCAGCCAACGACTAGCGGGGAGTAGCACAGATACGCAGTATTTT
CASSQRLAGSSTDTQYF
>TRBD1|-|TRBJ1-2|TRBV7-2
TGTGCCAGCAGCGAACAGGGGCCCTCTTACAGTGGCTACACCTTC
CASSEQGPSYSGYTF